These T cell receptor beta chains were read from a single sample in a study of cytomegalovirus exposure and HLA in healthy donors. The assay was immunoSEQ multiplex PCR, and TCRdb's table has in-frame clones only and misses some. Of about 150,000 clones listed, around 93% are singletons. Sequencing was carried out using PBMCs. These receptors were taken from a man younger than 35 in good health and CMV-seropositive. Both conserved end residues are part of each CDR3. The D gene is left open where the match is weak. Clone size, where shown, is once, few, many, or a class for clones that have expanded.

j_call d_call v_call clone_size cdr3_aa cdr3_nt
TRBJ1-1 . TRBV5-1 . CASSLTQDTEAFF TGCGCCAGCAGCTTGACTCAGGACACTGAAGCTTTCTTT
TRBJ2-2 TRBD1 TRBV5-4 once CASSSQGDGELFF TGTGCCAGCAGCTCCCAGGGGGACGGGGAGCTGTTTTTT
TRBJ1-6 . TRBV11-2 . CASSFRGSDNSPLHF TGTGCCAGCAGCTTTCGGGGGTCGGATAATTCACCCCTCCACTTT
TRBJ2-1 . TRBV5-1 once CASSFGTNEQFF TGCGCCAGCAGTTTCGGTACCAATGAGCAGTTCTTC
TRBJ1-2 TRBD1 TRBV6-4 . CASRRTGGGYTF TGTGCCAGCCGTAGGACAGGAGGCGGCTACACCTTC
TRBJ1-1 . TRBV27 . CASRKWGRENTEAFF TGTGCCAGCAGAAAGTGGGGGCGCGAGAACACTGAAGCTTTCTTT
TRBJ2-1 . TRBV11-2 . CASSPLSEQFF TGTGCCAGCAGCCCCCTAAGTGAGCAGTTCTTC
TRBJ2-2 TRBD1 TRBV2 once CASSGTGNTGELFF TGTGCCAGCAGTGGGACAGGGAACACCGGGGAGCTGTTTTTT
TRBJ2-2 TRBD2 TRBV11-2 . CASRRPGGPRPGELFF TGTGCCAGCAGGAGACCGGGAGGGCCGCGTCCCGGGGAGCTGTTTTTT
TRBJ1-6 . TRBV30 . CAWSVQGGFGSPLHF TGTGCCTGGAGTGTACAGGGAGGGTTCGGTTCACCCCTCCACTTT
TRBJ1-1 . TRBV6-4 . CASSSGNTEAFF TGTGCCAGCAGTTCCGGGAACACTGAAGCTTTCTTT
TRBJ2-7 TRBD2 TRBV25-1 . CASSDHRGLVSHEQYF TGTGCCAGCAGTGATCATAGGGGACTAGTTTCTCACGAGCAGTACTTC
TRBJ2-1 TRBD2 TRBV4-2 . CASSGVLAGGPEQFF TGTGCCAGCAGCGGCGTACTAGCGGGAGGGCCAGAGCAGTTCTTC
TRBJ2-7 TRBD1 TRBV5-6 . CASSLPTGGTYEQYF TGTGCCAGCAGCCTTCCGACAGGGGGCACCTACGAGCAGTACTTC
TRBJ1-6 . TRBV5-1 . CASSFSTEPYNSPLHF TGCGCCAGCAGCTTTTCGACAGAACCCTATAATTCACCCCTCCACTTT
TRBJ1-3 . TRBV5-6 once CASSLLAAISGNTIYF TGTGCCAGCAGCTTGCTTGCGGCTATCTCTGGAAACACCATATATTTT
TRBJ2-5 . TRBV27 . CASSLWGAGETQYF TGTGCCAGCAGTTTATGGGGCGCAGGGGAGACCCAGTACTTC
TRBJ2-7 TRBD1 TRBV5-1 . CASSRGQYYEQYF TGCGCCAGCAGCCGGGGACAGTACTACGAGCAGTACTTC
TRBJ2-5 . TRBV6-6 . CASSLFSNGRQETQYF TGTGCCAGCAGTTTATTCTCCAATGGCAGACAAGAGACCCAGTACTTC
TRBJ2-1 . TRBV2 . CASISNGNEQFF TGTGCCAGCATCTCAAACGGCAATGAGCAGTTCTTC
TRBJ2-1 TRBD2 TRBV18 once CASSEGLAGDNEQFF TGTGCCAGCTCAGAGGGACTAGCGGGAGACAATGAGCAGTTCTTC
TRBJ1-2 TRBD1 TRBV4-1 . CASRRPGGARGYTF TGCGCCAGCCGCCGACCAGGGGGCGCGCGTGGCTACACCTTC
TRBJ2-3 . TRBV21-1 . CASSKVLVTDTQYF TGTGCCAGCAGCAAAGTACTAGTTACAGATACGCAGTATTTT
TRBJ2-5 TRBD2 TRBV28 . CASSETGGWETQYF TGTGCCAGCAGCGAAACGGGGGGTTGGGAGACCCAGTACTTC
TRBJ2-5 . TRBV5-1 . CASSSQGGGETQYF TGCGCCAGCAGTTCTCAGGGAGGGGGAGAGACCCAGTACTTC
TRBJ2-3 . TRBV28 . CASRGRRLLTDTQYF TGTGCCAGCCGGGGTAGGCGGTTGCTCACAGATACGCAGTATTTT
TRBJ2-3 TRBD2 TRBV5-1 . CASSSGLAAAGDTQYF TGCGCCAGCAGCTCGGGACTAGCGGCAGCGGGGGATACGCAGTATTTT
TRBJ2-2 . TRBV21-1 . CAKETGTRQGGKTGELFF TGTGCCAAGGAAACAGGGACGAGACAGGGGGGGAAAACCGGGGAGCTGTTTTTT
TRBJ2-1 . TRBV9 . CASTRGTLANEQFF TGTGCCAGCACTCGGGGGACCCTGGCTAATGAGCAGTTCTTC
TRBJ2-3 . TRBV6-5 . CASSSPEAFTQYF TGTGCCAGCAGTTCCCCCGAAGCTTTTACGCAGTATTTT
TRBJ2-3 . TRBV18 . CASSPISTDTQYF TGTGCCAGCTCACCAATCTCCACAGATACGCAGTATTTT
TRBJ1-4 . TRBV6-1 once CASSSRTAGSEKLFF TGTGCCAGCAGTTCCCGGACAGCGGGGAGCGAAAAACTGTTTTTT
TRBJ2-7 TRBD2 TRBV7-2 . CASRRTSGHYEQYF TGTGCCAGCAGACGGACTAGCGGCCACTACGAGCAGTACTTC
TRBJ1-3 . TRBV15 . CATARFAGNTIYF TGTGCCACCGCACGGTTCGCTGGAAACACCATATATTTT
TRBJ2-7 . TRBV5-1 . CASSLESGVEQYF TGCGCCAGCAGCTTGGAGTCAGGGGTCGAGCAGTACTTC
TRBJ1-2 . TRBV28 . CASSTQGRGYTF TGTGCCAGCAGTACCCAGGGTCGCGGCTACACCTTC
TRBJ1-2 . TRBV25-1 . CASSLGSGYGYTF TGTGCCAGCAGTCTTGGTAGCGGCTATGGCTACACCTTC
TRBJ2-7 TRBD1 TRBV15 . CATSRDRGYEQYF TGTGCCACCAGCAGGGACAGGGGCTACGAGCAGTACTTC
TRBJ1-2 TRBD1 TRBV2 . CASSDSGTGTYGYTF TGTGCCAGCAGTGACTCCGGGACAGGGACTTATGGCTACACCTTC
TRBJ2-5 . TRBV6-4 . CASSHAAEQETQYF TGTGCCAGCAGTCACGCGGCAGAGCAAGAGACCCAGTACTTC
TRBJ2-1 TRBD2 TRBV5-1 . CASSYLAGGLGEQFF TGCGCCAGCAGTTATCTAGCGGGAGGGCTCGGTGAGCAGTTCTTC
TRBJ2-7 TRBD1 TRBV27 . CVGEDRDAEQYF TGTGTCGGGGAGGACAGGGACGCCGAGCAGTACTTC
TRBJ2-5 . TRBV5-5 . CASSFSDQETQYF TGTGCCAGCAGCTTTAGCGACCAAGAGACCCAGTACTTC
TRBJ2-2 . TRBV6-1 . CASSEALQGGANTGELFF TGTGCCAGCAGTGAAGCGCTTCAGGGGGGAGCGAACACCGGGGAGCTGTTTTTT
TRBJ1-1 . TRBV2 . CASSVEGRYTEAFF TGTGCCAGCAGTGTTGAGGGAAGGTACACTGAAGCTTTCTTT
TRBJ2-1 TRBD2 TRBV5-1 . CASSFGGGDDEQFF TGCGCCAGCAGCTTTGGGGGAGGGGATGATGAGCAGTTCTTC